The TCR beta chain described here comes from a study of blood T cell repertoires in COVID-19 (dated by TCRdb to about 2020). Turning to the overall study: Samples covering the acute and convalescent phases of COVID-19 were provided by collaborators in the United States, Italy and Spain. The material from the prospective study consisted of cDNA or gDNA derived from T cells, B-cell-depleted T cells, or PBMCs. Subjects who had been exposed to COVID-19, were actively infected with it, or had recovered from it provided the deeply sampled blood TCRbeta repertoires that made up the dataset. The repertoires were released in a freely available public database intended as a resource for research on the immune response to SARS-CoV-2. The samples were drawn from two sources: the first 160 participants of the ongoing ImmuneRACE study, and fewer than 1,500 subjects contributed by 6 global collaborators. Sample metadata almost always included a de-identified subject ID, COVID-19 status, age in years and sex. Where available, HLA class I and class II types were obtained from metadata supplied by the sample provider rather than from assay-based typing.

Each collaborating institution followed its own protocols to collect whole blood in K2EDTA tubes. For TCRbeta analysis, collaborators shipped samples as frozen whole blood, isolated PBMCs, or DNA extracted from either of those sample types. Comments on this clone: It lacks a known antigen. There are no base qualities to consult, and no much larger clone falls within one base.

Summary of the overall study and its limitations: The amount of clinical and demographic metadata varied by source and participant and was provided uncurated.

The germline V gene sets CDR1 to MGHRA and CDR2 to YSYEKL. V and J are truncated by 1 base and 7 bases respectively, leaving an intervening sequence of 11 bases. Including cysteine and phenylalanine, the CDR3 has 15 amino acids. Only the CDR3 DNA stays, 45 bases, in frame from base 1. TCRbeta CDR3 regions were amplified from genomic DNA using the immunoSEQ Assay, a bias-controlled multiplex PCR. In the source study's methods: Nucleated cell counts per sample were estimated from amplification of reference gene primers within the assay. To quantify the absolute abundance of each unique TCRbeta CDR3 rearrangement, sequence reads were collapsed and filtered. For each sample, productive Simpson clonality was calculated by taking the square root of Simpson's diversity index across productive rearrangements. What TCRdb holds here is the immuneACCESS table cut down to in-frame rearrangements. Part of the clones is not present; checked against another copy, under half of the missing clones reflect an unresolved V gene, and the others are unexplained. V, J and clone size derive from that table, while D and trimming were established from the DNA sequence. For this sample the table gives some 220,000 clones, of which around four fifths were detected only once. Around 6.5% of the sample lies in the top ten.

The chain links TRBV4-1 with TRBJ1-6; possibly the D gene is TRBD1, per 5 matching bases. This TCR was recovered from a woman between 55 and 75 years old with active or convalescent COVID-19. Sequencing input: peripheral blood. The nucleotides are TGCGCCAGCAGCCAAGGGCACTCAGGGAATTCACCCCTCCACTTT. This sequence encodes CASSQGHSGNSPLHF.